This TCR beta chain came from a study of beta chain features in type 1 diabetes. Background on the study: In all, more than 90,000,000 sorted cells from all samples were analyzed.

With respect to this clone: Its antigen remains unidentified.

Notes on the study in general: Sequencing from cDNA could over-represent high-TCR-expressing cells. Shorter TCRB CDR3s, moderately but significantly so, marked every one of the four CD4+ subsets in Type 1 diabetes patients. Compared to healthy donors, patients appeared to have naive, central memory and Treg TCRB repertoires that were more alike.

Purity above 95% was achieved in all sorted populations. The CDR3 contains 14 residues. Trimming shortened V by 4 bases and J by 3 bases, and 12 bases separated the two germline ends. TCRB transcripts that were expressed got sequenced, as all of the isolated RNA had been reverse transcribed. Libraries were prepared by immunoSEQ multiplex PCR; TCRdb keeps only in-frame clonotypes and omits some of them. The data contain nearly 700,000 clones, about an eighth of them seen just once; the ten biggest clones take up 0.02% to 0.025%. The V gene is TRBV23-1, the J gene TRBJ1-2; perhaps TRBD1 as D (5 bases). TRBV23-1 is annotated as an ORF whose role is uncertain. This TCR came from a man in his late teens or twenties with type 1 diabetes. Sequenced material: naive CD4+ T cells from blood. This CDR3 is CASSRGRRDYGYTF. CDR3 coding DNA: TGCGCCAGCAGTCGGGGGAGACGGGACTATGGCTACACCTTC.